This T cell receptor (beta chain) emerged from a study of blood T cells in healthy people across ages. This CDR3 contains 14 residues. V lost 3 bases and J lost 6, with 15 bases in between. CDR1 DFQATT and CDR2 SNEGSKA come from the germline V gene (reference sequence). The authors ran a second PCR of 7 to 11 cycles using a sample-barcoded 5' primer and a J-beta primer mix. One entry per CDR3 protein, called by TCRdb with MiXCR from the 5' RACE reads. This sample has 1.5 million to 1.9 million distinct CDR3 sequences, with around 40% found just once. The clonotype was recovered from a woman in her late teens or twenties in good health. The material sequenced was blood. The chain has TRBV20-1 and TRBJ2-1; D may correspond to TRBD1 or TRBD2 (5 bases each). The CDR3, as DNA: TGCAGTGCTAGTATTGGGGGAGACCTCAATGAGCAGTTCTTC. Translated: CSASIGGDLNEQFF.